This entry lists 30 T cell receptor beta chains sequenced from one sample in a study of neurological immune-mediated disorders. MiXCR was run by TCRdb on the 5' RACE reads, yielding one entry per CDR3 protein. The table records about 60,000 distinct CDR3 sequences, less than 4% of them present only once. The sequencing input was PBMCs. These receptors were collected from a woman aged 45-65 years with multiple sclerosis.

This clonotype was seen many times. The genes are TRBV7-2 and TRBJ2-3; no reliable D call. CDR3 length equals 13 residues. Trimming took 2 bases from V and 6 from J, leaving 9 bases between them. In germline, CDR1 is SGHTA, CDR2 FQGNSA. The DNA of the CDR3 is TGTGCCAGCAGCTTAATGGGCTTGGATACGCAGTATTTT. Translated, it gives CASSLMGLDTQYF.

There are many counts of this clonotype. The rearrangement joins TRBV20-1 to TRBJ2-2, with TRBD2 identical over 12 bases. Unmatched junction bases numbered 19, after V lost 1 base and J lost 4 bases. This CDR3 is built from 21 residues. The germline V gene encodes CDR1 DFQATT and CDR2 SNEGSKA (reference sequence). The CDR3 DNA reads as TGCAGTGCTAGAGCCGGGAAGTCGACTAGCGGGAGCCCCCGAGTCACCGGGGAGCTGTTTTTT. Translation gives CSARAGKSTSGSPRVTGELFF.

This clonotype was detected a few times. V gene TRBV7-9 combines with J gene TRBJ1-6; 8 nucleotides line up with TRBD1. Germline loops: CDR1 SEHNR, CDR2 FQNEAQ (reference sequence). This CDR3 has 18 amino acids. J was trimmed by 0 bases and V by 4 bases; bases with no gene match: 8. Here the CDR3 reads CASSSTGQDSSYNSPLHF. The DNA of the CDR3 is TGTGCCAGCAGCTCCACGGGACAGGATAGCTCCTATAATTCACCCCTCCACTTT.

This clonotype came up many times. This chain connects TRBV9 to TRBJ2-2, with TRBD2 matching 9 bases. Germline CDR1 SGDLS, CDR2 YYNGEE. The CDR3 is 17 residues long. J gave up 2 bases and V 0 bases, and 5 bases lay outside the gene matches. The CDR3 sequence is CASSVGSGSINTGELFF. The CDR3 nucleotides are TGTGCCAGCAGCGTAGGTAGCGGGAGTATTAACACCGGGGAGCTGTTTTTT. Together with reference TRBV9 and TRBJ2-2, the CDR3 gives the full variable domain: DSGVTQTPKHLITATGQRVTLRCSPRSGDLSVYWYQQSLDQGLQFLIQYYNGEERAKGNILERFSAQQFPDLHSELNLSSLELGDSALYFCASSVGSGSINTGELFFGEGSRLTVL.

This clonotype was seen more than once but under ten times. The J gene is TRBJ2-3, the V gene TRBV20-1; TRBD2 is a possible D gene (6 bases). V lost 3 bases and J 0 bases, leaving 19 bases between the germline ends. Germline V gene sequence: CDR1 DFQATT, CDR2 SNEGSKA (reference sequence). The CDR3 covers 17 residues. CDR3 nucleotide sequence: TGCAGTGCTAGGACGGGAGTGGGAGGTGGGAGCACAGATACGCAGTATTTT. Translation: CSARTGVGGGSTDTQYF.

At least ten counts were recorded for this clonotype. The chain uses TRBV20-1 and TRBJ2-5; TRBD1 agrees at 8 bases. This CDR3 is built from 15 residues. With 0 bases clipped from V and 5 bases from J, the junction kept 8 bases outside the gene matches. Germline CDR1 DFQATT, CDR2 SNEGSKA (reference sequence). The CDR3 nucleotides read TGCAGTGCTAGAGAAACGGACAGGGTCCGGGAGACCCAGTACTTC. This translates into CSARETDRVRETQYF.

This chain joins TRBV5-1 and TRBJ2-3; no reliable D call. Trimming pared 0 bases from V and 6 bases from J, leaving 8 bases between. Germline V gives CDR1 SGHRS, CDR2 YFSETQ. This CDR3 region has 13 residues. The CDR3 loop is CASSLGVVDTQYF. The CDR3 DNA is TGCGCCAGCAGCTTGGGCGTGGTTGATACGCAGTATTTT.

The table lists this clonotype with many counts. The DNA of the CDR3 is TGTGCCAGCAGTTTACGAAGTTCCCAGCGGATCTCCTACGAGCAGTACTTC. The encoded protein is CASSLRSSQRISYEQYF. The V and J genes are TRBV12-3 or TRBV12-4 and TRBJ2-7; tentatively, D is TRBD2 (5 bases). The V and J ends lost 2 bases and 0 bases respectively, with 17 bases between them. The CDR3 runs 17 residues.

This clonotype was observed many times. J is TRBJ2-1 and V is TRBV20-1; D uncertain. The CDR3 is 10 residues long. Germline V gives CDR1 DFQATT, CDR2 SNEGSKA (reference sequence). Between the trimmed V and J ends, which lost 5 bases and 10 bases, there was a span of 9 bases. For the CDR3, the DNA is TGCAGTGCTCTCCGGGCGGAGCAGTTCTTC. It yields the protein CSALRAEQFF.

The chain combines TRBV7-9 with TRBJ1-5; D remains ambiguous. The germline V gene has CDR1 SEHNR and CDR2 FQNEAQ (reference sequence). The CDR3 runs to 14 residues. V was clipped by 5 bases and J by 0 bases, with 8 bases between them. The CDR3 DNA reads TGTGCCAGCAGCCGAGACAATAGCAATCAGCCCCAGCATTTT. Encoded protein: CASSRDNSNQPQHF.

In this sample, this clonotype turned up many times. The gene calls are TRBV6-2 or TRBV6-3 and TRBJ1-5, with D uncertain. The germline V gene encodes CDR1 MNHEY and CDR2 SVGEGT. This CDR3 comprises 12 residues. V lost 5 bases and J lost 4, with 6 bases in between. CDR3 DNA sequence: TGTGCCAGCAGTACTGGGAATCAGCCCCAGCATTTT. This gives the protein CASSTGNQPQHF.

This clonotype occurred a few times. The chain uses TRBV20-1 and TRBJ1-5, with D hard to call. The germline V and J ends were trimmed by 0 bases and 7 bases, with 16 bases remaining between them. The CDR3 consists of 15 residues. From germline, CDR1 is DFQATT and CDR2 SNEGSKA (reference sequence). DNA of the CDR3: TGCAGTGCTAGAGATTCGCGGGGTTCGGGACAGCCCCAGCATTTT. This translates into CSARDSRGSGQPQHF.

This clonotype was picked up many times. The junction departs from the called germline gene at one end, perhaps through a read error. This chain joins TRBV11-2 and TRBJ1-6; D not resolved. The CDR3 is 13 amino acids. Germline V gives CDR1 SGHAT, CDR2 FQNNGV. The CDR3 DNA reads TGTGCCAGCAGCTTAGACGGAAATTCACCCCTCAACTTT. It is translated as CASSLDGNSPLNF.

Ten or more counts support this clonotype. The chain couples TRBV3-1 to TRBJ2-2, with unresolved D. The CDR3 runs 14 residues. Germline lookup yields CDR1 LGHDT and CDR2 YNNKEL (reference sequence). V was shortened by 4 bases and J by 7 bases, with 13 bases between the two germline ends. In DNA, the CDR3 is TGTGCCAGCAGCCTTGACAACCGATACGGGGAGCTGTTTTTT. This translates into CASSLDNRYGELFF.

This clonotype came up many times. The chain combines TRBV5-6 with TRBJ1-1, with D possibly TRBD1 on 5 matching bases. The CDR3 runs 13 residues. Germline-derived CDR1 and CDR2 are SGHDT and YYEEEE. The germline V and J ends were trimmed by 2 bases and 6 bases, with 11 bases remaining between them. The DNA of the CDR3 is TGTGCCAGCAGCTTCGGGGGTCGGGCTGAAGCTTTCTTT. Residues: CASSFGGRAEAFF.

This clonotype has ten or more counts. The CDR3 nucleotides read TGCAGTGCCTCGGAGGCGAGCGGGAGTACAGATACGCAGTATTTT. Translated: CSASEASGSTDTQYF. The chain couples TRBV20-1 to TRBJ2-3; 8 positions match TRBD2. The CDR3 runs 15 residues. Germline V gene lookup returns CDR1 DFQATT and CDR2 SNEGSKA (reference sequence). V shed 6 bases, J shed 3 bases, and the junction held 11 bases outside the gene matches.

This clonotype was seen many times. The V and J genes are TRBV7-9 and TRBJ1-2; perhaps TRBD1 as D (5 bases). V was shortened by 2 bases and J by 2 bases, with 12 bases between the two germline ends. Germline V CDR1 and CDR2: SEHNR, FQNEAQ (reference sequence). The CDR3 spans 15 residues. The CDR3 DNA follows: TGTGCCAGCAGCTTACGGTCTGGGACGAACTATGGCTACACCTTC. Protein: CASSLRSGTNYGYTF. Filled out from reference TRBV7-9 and TRBJ1-2, the complete variable domain reads DTGVSQNPRHKITKRGQNVTFRCDPISEHNRLYWYRQTLGQGPEFLTYFQNEAQLEKSRLLSDRFSAERPKGSFSTLEIQRTEQGDSAMYLCASSLRSGTNYGYTFGSGTRLTVV.

This clonotype came up many times. The chain is built from TRBV15 and TRBJ1-1, with D uncertain. Per germline, CDR1 LNHNV and CDR2 YYDKDF (reference sequence). There are 15 residues in the CDR3. V dropped 1 base and J dropped 3 bases, with 12 bases sitting between them. Here the CDR3 DNA reads TGTGCCACCAGCAGAGGACATTCAAGGGACACTGAAGCTTTCTTT. Translated, it gives CATSRGHSRDTEAFF. Full variable domain (rest looked up from reference TRBV15 and TRBJ1-1): DAMVIQNPRYQVTQFGKPVTLSCSQTLNHNVMYWYQQKSSQAPKLLFHYYDKDFNNEADTPDNFQSRRPNTSFCFLDIRSPGLGDTAMYLCATSRGHSRDTEAFFGQGTRLTVV.

This clonotype was detected many times. The chain joins TRBV7-8 to TRBJ2-5; possibly TRBD2 for D (5 bases). Between the trimmed V and J ends, which lost 3 bases and 1 base, there was a span of 9 bases. CDR1 SGHVS and CDR2 FQNEAQ come from the germline V gene. The CDR3 is 14 amino acids. The CDR3 DNA is TGTGCCAGCAGCTTTGACGGGATCCAAGAGACCCAGTACTTC. Protein sequence: CASSFDGIQETQYF.

This clonotype was seen at least ten times. This chain uses TRBV7-2 with TRBJ2-7; TRBD1 matches 8 bases. Germline V gene data show CDR1 as SGHTA and CDR2 as FQGNSA. The CDR3 contains 15 residues. Trimming at V came to 5 bases and at J to 6 bases, leaving 12 bases not matched to a gene. As DNA, the CDR3 is TGTGCCAGCAGCGACCCGTATCGAGACAGGGGCGAGCAGTACTTC. Its protein product is CASSDPYRDRGEQYF.

This clonotype was recorded once. This sequence may be a read error, since a much larger clone differs from it by one base. The conserved phenylalanine or tryptophan normally closing the CDR3 is absent here, so this likely arose from a read error. The J gene is TRBJ1-2, the V gene TRBV7-2; no firm D call. The CDR3 is 12 residues long. Per germline, CDR1 SGHTA and CDR2 FQGNSA. Trimming removed 1 base from V and 5 bases from J, with 5 bases in between. As DNA, the CDR3 is TGTGCCAGCAGCTTAGGCGGATATGGCTACACCTTA. Amino acid sequence: CASSLGGYGYTL.

This clonotype was counted ten times or more. V usage is TRBV7-2 and J usage is TRBJ1-1; 9 nucleotides align to TRBD1. The germline V gene has CDR1 SGHTA and CDR2 FQGNSA. Trimming at V came to 10 bases and at J to 0 bases, leaving 15 bases not matched to a gene. The length of the CDR3 is 17 residues. In DNA form, the CDR3 reads TGTGCCACTTCTGACGGGACAGGGAGGGGTATGAACACTGAAGCTTTCTTT. Protein product: CATSDGTGRGMNTEAFF.

In its sample, this clonotype was seen a few times. This chain uses TRBV7-2 with TRBJ2-7; D remains unclear. V lost 3 bases and J 0 bases, leaving 6 bases between the germline ends. This CDR3 comprises 13 residues. Germline-derived CDR1 and CDR2 are SGHTA and FQGNSA. CDR3 in amino acids: CASSFASSYEQYF. CDR3 DNA sequence: TGTGCCAGCAGCTTTGCCAGCTCCTACGAGCAGTACTTC.

The sample holds many counts of this clonotype. The V gene is TRBV29-1, the J gene TRBJ1-1, with D unclear. The CDR3 length is 14 residues. V shed 8 bases and J shed 5 bases, with 21 bases lying between them. The germline gives CDR1 SQVTM, CDR2 ANQGSEA. The chain's CDR3 is CSPVRRQVGTEAFF. The CDR3 DNA is TGCAGCCCCGTAAGGCGGCAGGTAGGGACTGAAGCTTTCTTT.

This clonotype was recorded at least ten times. CDR3 coding DNA: TGCGCCAGCAGCCAGGCGGAGCTTAGCACAGATACGCAGTATTTT. This translates into CASSQAELSTDTQYF. The rearrangement joins TRBV4-3 to TRBJ2-3; D not certain. The length of the CDR3 is 15 residues. The germline V gene encodes CDR1 LGHNA and CDR2 YSLEER. Trimming pared 3 bases from V and 0 bases from J, leaving 10 bases between.

This clonotype showed up many times. The chain links TRBV9 to TRBJ2-3, with D unclear. The CDR3 covers 14 residues. V was pared by 4 bases and J by 2 bases, with 11 bases between. CDR1 is SGDLS and CDR2 is YYNGEE in the germline V gene. CDR3 in DNA: TGTGCCAGCAGCCTCGGGCCAGTCACAGATACGCAGTATTTT. Its translation is CASSLGPVTDTQYF. The complete variable domain, with remaining parts taken from reference TRBV9 and TRBJ2-3, reads DSGVTQTPKHLITATGQRVTLRCSPRSGDLSVYWYQQSLDQGLQFLIQYYNGEERAKGNILERFSAQQFPDLHSELNLSSLELGDSALYFCASSLGPVTDTQYFGPGTRLTVL.

This clonotype was seen ten or more times. This rearrangement joins TRBV12-3 or TRBV12-4 to TRBJ1-2; D not certain. Trimming took off 6 bases at V and 5 bases at J, with 16 bases between the two ends. CDR3 size: 14 residues. The CDR3 bases are TGTGCCAGCAGCCCCGGGCTGGGGTGGTATGGCTACACCTTC. It yields the protein CASSPGLGWYGYTF.

This clonotype was counted ten times or more. The gene calls are TRBV10-3 and TRBJ2-2, with no clear D. Trimming pared 8 bases from V and 3 bases from J, leaving 7 bases between. The CDR3 loop spans 12 amino acids. Germline CDR1 and CDR2: ENHRY and SYGVKD. This chain's CDR3 is CAIQDHTGELFF. The DNA of the CDR3 is TGTGCCATCCAGGACCACACCGGGGAGCTGTTTTTT.

This clonotype was counted at least ten times. V gene TRBV29-1 combines with J gene TRBJ2-7; weak D call: TRBD2 (5 bases). The length of the CDR3 is 12 residues. The ends were cut back, 3 bases at V and 4 bases at J, with 10 bases in the middle. Looked up from germline, CDR1 is SQVTM and CDR2 is ANQGSEA. The CDR3 is CSVDFEGYEQYF. CDR3 coding DNA: TGCAGCGTTGATTTTGAGGGATACGAGCAGTACTTC.

Remarks on this clonotype: This may arise from a read error, as a much more abundant clone is one base away. The chain combines TRBV29-1 with TRBJ2-5, with D unresolved. From germline, CDR1 is SQVTM and CDR2 ANQGSEA. Trimming cost V 4 bases and J 2 bases, with 11 bases left between them. This CDR3 contains 13 residues. DNA of the CDR3: TGCAGCGTTGGAAGTCGGAAGCAAGAGACCCAGTACTTC. It yields the protein CSVGSRKQETQYF.